Here is one TCR beta chain with its context. In this sample, this clonotype turned up a few times. The target of this receptor is not known. Base qualities are not at hand, and no much larger clone is one base apart. The time point label of this sample denotes: persistent/refractory GD, antithyroid drugs over 5 years with positive TRAb. For both TCR sequencing and RNA sequencing, RNA was extracted from PBMCs using TRIzol. The diagnosis of Graves' disease was made according to American Thyroid Association guidelines. Patients were recruited from an endocrinology department in Xi'an, China. From each patient, around 8.3 milliliters of peripheral blood was collected into an EDTA anticoagulant tube. Ficoll Paque Plus density gradient separation was used to isolate PBMCs, and no additional T cell sorting was done. An Agilent 2100 Bioanalyzer and agarose gel were used to assess RNA quality, and a NanoDrop 2000 was used to measure RNA concentration.

This sample stems from a study of regulatory T cells in long-lasting Graves disease (dated by TCRdb to about 2021). Looking at the study overall: Persistent Graves' disease meant more than 5 years of antithyroid drug treatment with TSH receptor autoantibodies that stayed positive. This study used TCR sequencing and RNA sequencing of peripheral blood to compare persistent Graves' disease patients against newly diagnosed Graves' disease patients. The study was registered as a clinical trial and conducted in China. A total of around 35 samples underwent TCR sequencing: about 13 from persistent and roughly 20 from newly diagnosed Graves' disease patients. In the clinical cohort, patients with persistent Graves' disease had used antithyroid drugs for an average of roughly ten years.

Overall results and qualifications from the work: Only the TCR beta chain was sequenced and analyzed. The small sample size was acknowledged by the authors as a limitation that may reduce accuracy. More public clonotypes were shared among persistent patients (under 3,000) than among newly diagnosed patients (966). Compared with newly diagnosed patients, persistent Graves' disease patients had lower TCR Shannon entropy and fewer highly expanded clones, which suggests clonal expansion. TRBV28, TRBJ1-2 and TRBJ2-5 were preferentially used in persistent disease, while TRBV20-1 and TRBJ2-1 were favored in newly diagnosed disease. Only peripheral blood was studied, because thyroid tissue, the primary lesion, was inaccessible.

V loses 7 bases, J loses 3 bases, and the germline ends lie 12 bases apart. From the cysteine up to the phenylalanine, the CDR3 has a length of 13 residues. Only CDR3 DNA remains: 39 bases, in frame from the first base. From a lookup of the germline V gene, CDR1 and CDR2 are SQVTM and ANQGSEA. Preparation of the library involved multiplex PCR. The instrument was an Illumina HiSeq 4000. CDR3 regions were amplified by Arm-PCR with iRepertoire HTBI primers to construct TCR beta libraries. Before sequencing, the PCR products underwent gel purification. The paper's processing steps were these. Gene usage analysis of CDR3 amino acid clonotypes relied on the 60 or so TRBV and 14 TRBJ segments identified across samples. Filtered high-quality paired reads were merged into contigs using COPE and FqMerger. Contigs were aligned with BLAST to IMGT TRBV, TRBD and TRBJ reference genes, and CDR3 was defined per IMGT. Clonotypes above 0.1% frequency were classified as highly expanded clones. Shannon entropy served as the measure of repertoire diversity, while the Gini coefficient captured V-J evenness. A clonotype found in more than one individual was treated as public. The raw public reads went through TCRdb reprocessing: fastp at Q25, MiXCR clone calling, in-frame beta chains kept. CDR3 protein duplicates are merged, each entry listing the most common genes and DNA. The V and J calls follow TCRdb's processing rather than the paper's. This sample gives under 500,000 distinct CDR3 sequences in total; around 20% of them show up just once. The ten largest clones take up approximately 8% of the sample.

This receptor chain uses TRBV29-1 and TRBJ2-2, with TRBD1 tentatively as D gene (6 bases match). Sequencing used peripheral blood mononuclear cells (PBMCs), obtained when the disease was refractory, from a patient treated with antithyroid drugs. This sequence was found in a female donor with Graves disease. The nucleotides read TGCAGCGCGGACAGAGGTTACACCGGGGAGCTGTTTTTT. This codes for CSADRGYTGELFF.